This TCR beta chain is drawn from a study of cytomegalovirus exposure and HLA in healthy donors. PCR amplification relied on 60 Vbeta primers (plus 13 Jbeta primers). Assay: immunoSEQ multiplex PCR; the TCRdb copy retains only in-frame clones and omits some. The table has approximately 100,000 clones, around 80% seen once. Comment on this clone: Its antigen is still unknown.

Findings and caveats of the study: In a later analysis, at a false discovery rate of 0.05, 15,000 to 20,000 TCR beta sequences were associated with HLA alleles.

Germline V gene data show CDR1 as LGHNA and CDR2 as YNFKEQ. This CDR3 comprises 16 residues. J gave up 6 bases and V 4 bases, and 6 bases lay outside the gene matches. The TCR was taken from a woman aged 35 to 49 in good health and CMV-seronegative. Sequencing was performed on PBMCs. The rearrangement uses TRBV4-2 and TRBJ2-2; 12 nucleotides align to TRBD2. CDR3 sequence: CASSPRLAGASGELFF. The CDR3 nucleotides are TGTGCCAGCAGCCCCAGACTAGCGGGAGCCTCCGGGGAGCTGTTTTTT.